By sample fraction, the clone carrying this TCR beta chain is medium-sized. No antigen is known for it. Tregs were sorted as CD4+CD25+CD127-/low cells. Constant-region reverse primers amplified full-length variable regions, followed by semi-nested Nested Universal Primer A PCR. Via MiXCR, TCRdb re-called the 5' RACE reads, giving one row per CDR3 protein. This sample has some 9,100 distinct CDR3 sequences, with around 13% found just once. V lost 10 bases and J lost 7, with 14 bases in between. In germline, CDR1 is ENHRY, CDR2 SYGVKD. This CDR3 is 11 amino acids long. Study-level points and caveats: The larger cohort examined one V-J beta rearrangement, not whole repertoires. Tumor-infiltrating Treg TCR alpha and beta sequences overlapped most with tumor naive CD4+ T cells, then blood naive. Tumor memory CD4+ T cell TCR gene usage was found to cluster with blood and lymph node memory CD4+ cells and with lymph node naive CD4+ cells.

The sequencing input was Tregs sorted from blood. The chain has TRBV10-3 and TRBJ2-7, with D uncertain. The sequence derives from a female donor with breast cancer. The CDR3 region has the DNA TGTGCCACCAACCAAGGGCGGGAGCAGTACTTC. Its translation is CATNQGREQYF.